The TCR beta chain under discussion was sequenced for a study of blood T cell repertoires in COVID-19. CDR1 SGDLS and CDR2 YYNGEE come from the germline V gene. The CDR3 has 15 amino acids. Trimming took 0 bases from V and 5 from J, leaving 12 bases between them. TCRdb's table, derived via immunoSEQ multiplex PCR, lists solely in-frame clones and lacks some. The sample lists fewer than 150,000 clones, 85% to 90% occurring once. The source is a woman of 80 years or more with acute or convalescent COVID-19. The rearrangement joins TRBV9 to TRBJ1-5, with a weak D call TRBD1 (5 bases). The sequencing input was peripheral blood. The CDR3 reads CASSVGGEAYQPQHF. CDR3 sequence (DNA): TGTGCCAGCAGCGTAGGGGGGGAAGCATATCAGCCCCAGCATTTT.